This TCR beta chain was identified during a study of tumor-infiltrating lymphocytes in primary liver carcinoma. Total RNA (around 500 ng) served as template for TCR beta cDNA synthesis primed by a constant-region primer. It was through three nested multiplex PCR rounds of slightly modified ARM-PCR that TCR beta libraries arose. In the first two PCR rounds, TRBV1-TRBV30 forward primers were paired with a C-beta reverse primer, and each round lasted roughly 10 cycles. TCRdb re-derived calls from the multiplex PCR reads in MiXCR, one entry per CDR3 protein. The sample comprises 55,000 to 65,000 distinct CDR3 sequences, just over 70% of which are singletons, and approximately 54% rests with the top ten. Germline CDR1 reads ENHRY; CDR2 reads SYGVKD. The CDR3 consists of 20 residues. Co-extraction of RNA and DNA was performed on roughly 20-33 mg of unsorted bulk tissue. For this clonotype: One end of the junction fails to match germline, which may point to a read error.

The receptor was isolated from a man aged 40-50 years with primary liver carcinoma and hepatitis B virus infection. The source material was liver tumor tissue from sampling region 2. Subset here: tumor region T2, inferior pole. V and J are TRBV10-3 and TRBJ2-1; the D gene is possibly TRBD1 (5 bases). CDR3 in DNA: TGTACCATCAGCCAAGGGGTGGCTAGTAGTCAAGGCCCCGGCCACAATGAGCAGTTTTTC. It codes for CTISQGVASSQGPGHNEQFF.